This TCR beta chain was recovered during a study of blood T cell repertoires in COVID-19. Study at large: Material from acute and convalescent COVID-19 was sourced from the United States, Italy and Spain. Sources were T cells, B-cell-depleted T cells, or PBMCs; the material itself was cDNA or gDNA.

The germline CDR1 and CDR2 sequences are LNHDA and SQIVND (reference sequence). Trimming took off 8 bases at V and 6 bases at J, with 13 bases between the two ends. The CDR3 sequence is 13 residues long. Assay used: immunoSEQ multiplex PCR; TCRdb lists only in-frame clones, some missing. In the table there are about 160,000 clones, around 74% of which are singletons. The specimen was peripheral blood. The V and J genes are TRBV19 and TRBJ1-4; D is unresolved. The sequence came from a man in his 70s with acute or convalescent COVID-19. CDR3 coding DNA: TGTGCCAGTTCGGGGAGGTCCGATGAAAAACTGTTTTTT. It is translated as CASSGRSDEKLFF.